This T cell receptor beta chain was observed in a study of CD8+ T cells in alopecia areata. Isolated RNA was reverse transcribed into cDNA used as the sequencing template. The method was immunoSEQ multiplex PCR; TCRdb's version includes in-frame clones alone and lacks a portion of them. The sample lists 180,000 or so clones, about 47% occurring once. Treatment here: oral pan-JAK inhibitor, 5-10 mg twice daily. About this clone: What it binds is unknown.

V shed 0 bases and J shed 7 bases, with 10 bases lying between them. This CDR3 spans 15 amino acids. Germline CDR1 and CDR2: ENHRY and SYGVKD. Regarding the study as a whole: Tofacitinib did not eliminate many expanded lesional clones from scalp or blood. Relative to mice, TCR sharing across patients was less clear, a difference possibly HLA-related. Tofacitinib produced a significant decrease in scalp clonality and in expanded CD8+ clones among the top 100. An increase in clonality over normal scalp was evident in lesional scalp, especially alopecia totalis/universalis.

The rearrangement links TRBV10-3 to TRBJ1-6; TRBD1 is a possible D gene (6 bases). This receptor was taken from a human donor with alopecia areata. Specimen: CD8+ T cells sorted from blood, collected around week 54, from a patient treated with tofacitinib. Here the CDR3 reads CAISESTGQNSPLHF. DNA of the CDR3: TGTGCCATCAGTGAGTCGACAGGCCAAAATTCACCCCTCCACTTT.